The next 14 T cell receptor beta chains were all read from a single sample in a study of OX40 agonist ivuxolimab in advanced cancers. Generated by immunoSEQ multiplex PCR, the TCRdb table keeps only in-frame clones and is missing some. The table has nearly 60,000 clones, about 90% seen once. This specimen was CD4+ or CD8+ T cells sorted from blood, taken in a trial of the OX40 agonist ivuxolimab. Source of these receptors: an adult with an advanced solid tumor such as melanoma, head and neck, liver or kidney cancer.

The chain couples TRBV2 to TRBJ2-5; no reliable D call. Per the germline V gene, CDR1 is SNHLY and CDR2 is FYNNEI. V was cut by 4 bases and J by 2 bases, with 11 bases left in between. This CDR3 is 14 amino acids long. The CDR3 region is CASSVGRSQETQYF. CDR3 coding DNA: TGTGCCAGCAGTGTCGGGCGGTCTCAAGAGACCCAGTACTTC.

The rearrangement joins TRBV29-1 to TRBJ2-1, with 7 nucleotides matching TRBD1. Germline values: CDR1 SQVTM, CDR2 ANQGSEA. After removal of 7 bases from V and 3 bases from J, the junction contained 9 bases not matched to a gene. The CDR3 is made up of 14 amino acids. Written as DNA, the CDR3 is TGCAGCGCCTTTCGAGACAGGGACTACAATGAGCAGTTCTTC. Its translation: CSAFRDRDYNEQFF.

The chain uses TRBV6-6 and TRBJ2-5, with D possibly being TRBD1 (6 bases). The CDR3 length is 15 residues. CDR1 and CDR2 from the germline V gene are MNHNY and SVGAGI (reference sequence). The V and J ends lost 10 bases and 4 bases respectively, with 22 bases between them. CDR3 sequence (DNA): TGTGCCATCACACCACTGGGCGAAGGGGGAGAGACCCAGTACTTC. It translates to CAITPLGEGGETQYF.

This chain links TRBV7-8 with TRBJ1-1; no clear D gene. This CDR3 region has 13 residues. The V gene lost 1 base and the J gene lost 5 bases, with 8 bases spanning the gap. Germline values: CDR1 SGHVS, CDR2 FQNEAQ. DNA of the CDR3: TGTGCCAGCAGCTTAGATAGGCAAACTGAAGCTTTCTTT. This encodes CASSLDRQTEAFF.

The rearrangement joins TRBV5-4 to TRBJ2-5, with D hard to call. CDR3 length: 15 amino acids. CDR1 and CDR2 (germline): SGHNT, YYREEE (reference sequence). V gave up 1 base and J gave up 2 bases, with 12 bases separating them. CDR3 DNA: TGTGCCAGCAGCTTGACCGGTCTAGGACAAGAGACCCAGTACTTC. Its protein product is CASSLTGLGQETQYF.

This chain uses TRBV5-6 with TRBJ1-2, with D uncertain. CDR1 and CDR2 from the germline V gene are SGHDT and YYEEEE. This CDR3 is 12 amino acids long. The V gene lost 0 bases and the J gene lost 14 bases, with 14 bases spanning the gap. The CDR3 sequence: CASSLEGSGSTF. DNA for the CDR3: TGTGCCAGCAGCTTGGAGGGATCAGGAAGTACCTTC. Full variable domain (outside the CDR3, taken from reference TRBV5-6 and TRBJ1-2): DAGVTQSPTHLIKTRGQQVTLRCSPKSGHDTVSWYQQALGQGPQFIFQYYEEEERQRGNFPDRFSGHQFPNYSSELNVNALLLGDSALYLCASSLEGSGSTFGSGTRLTVV.

The chain employs TRBV9 and TRBJ2-5, with 9 bases lining up with TRBD1. This CDR3 region has 17 residues. Germline V gives CDR1 SGDLS, CDR2 YYNGEE. V shed 2 bases and J 1 base; nucleotides not matched to a gene: 9. CDR3 in DNA: TGTGCCAGCAGCGTGACGGGAGCGACAGGGGGCCAAGAGACCCAGTACTTC. This translates into CASSVTGATGGQETQYF.

This clone was seen more than once but under ten times. The rearrangement uses TRBV19 and TRBJ1-5; D may be TRBD1 (6 bases). CDR1 LNHDA and CDR2 SQIVND come from the germline V gene (reference sequence). There are 13 residues in the CDR3. Trimming took off 9 bases at V and 2 bases at J, with 11 bases between the two ends. Written as DNA, the CDR3 is TGTGCCAGCCACAGGGAAGGCAATCAGCCCCAGCATTTT. Translating it yields CASHREGNQPQHF.

V is TRBV19 and J is TRBJ2-3; D is ambiguous. Germline-derived CDR1 and CDR2 are LNHDA and SQIVND (reference sequence). V lost 2 bases and J lost 6, with 27 bases in between. This CDR3 has 19 amino acids. CDR3 amino acids: CASSIYASTLGQQMDTQYF. The CDR3 DNA sequence: TGTGCCAGTAGTATATATGCCTCAACTTTGGGTCAGCAAATGGATACGCAGTATTTT.

The chain employs TRBV29-1 and TRBJ2-3, with 8 nucleotides matching TRBD1. CDR3 size: 16 residues. Germline loops: CDR1 SQVTM, CDR2 ANQGSEA. V trimming: 2 bases; J trimming: 4 bases; junction bases outside the gene matches: 11. Here the CDR3 reads CSVEPRQGWNSDTQYF. Written as DNA, the CDR3 is TGCAGCGTTGAACCTCGACAGGGGTGGAATTCAGATACGCAGTATTTT.

The gene calls are TRBV5-1 and TRBJ2-7; D unresolved. Germline V gene lookup returns CDR1 SGHRS and CDR2 YFSETQ. The CDR3 is made up of 13 amino acids. Trimming cost V 5 bases and J 7 bases, with 16 bases left between them. DNA of the CDR3: TGCGCCAGCAGTTTCAACCTGGATGGGGAGCAGTACTTC. Protein product: CASSFNLDGEQYF.

This chain uses TRBV4-1 with TRBJ2-7; maybe TRBD2 (5 bases). The V gene's germline CDR1 is MGHRA and CDR2 YSYEKL. The CDR3 is made up of 13 amino acids. The V gene lost 4 bases and the J gene lost 4 bases, with 11 bases spanning the gap. CDR3 amino acids: CASSLAGGYEQYF. In nucleotides, the CDR3 is TGCGCCAGCAGCCTCGCGGGCGGGTACGAGCAGTACTTC.

This clone was recorded only once. The chain couples TRBV7-2 to TRBJ1-1; possibly TRBD1 for D (6 bases). The CDR3 covers 15 residues. V shed 7 bases and J shed 5 bases, with 20 bases lying between them. In germline, CDR1 is SGHTA, CDR2 FQGNSA. CDR3 coding DNA: TGTGCCAGCACCCTCCGGCAACAGGGAGGAACTGAAGCTTTCTTT. It codes for CASTLRQQGGTEAFF.

J is TRBJ1-2 and V is TRBV28; the D is unclear. CDR1 MDHEN and CDR2 SYDVKM come from the germline V gene. Trimming pared 3 bases from V and 6 bases from J, leaving 8 bases between. The CDR3 runs to 12 residues. The CDR3: CASSLEGHGYTF. The DNA for the CDR3 is TGTGCCAGCAGTTTGGAAGGGCATGGCTACACCTTC.